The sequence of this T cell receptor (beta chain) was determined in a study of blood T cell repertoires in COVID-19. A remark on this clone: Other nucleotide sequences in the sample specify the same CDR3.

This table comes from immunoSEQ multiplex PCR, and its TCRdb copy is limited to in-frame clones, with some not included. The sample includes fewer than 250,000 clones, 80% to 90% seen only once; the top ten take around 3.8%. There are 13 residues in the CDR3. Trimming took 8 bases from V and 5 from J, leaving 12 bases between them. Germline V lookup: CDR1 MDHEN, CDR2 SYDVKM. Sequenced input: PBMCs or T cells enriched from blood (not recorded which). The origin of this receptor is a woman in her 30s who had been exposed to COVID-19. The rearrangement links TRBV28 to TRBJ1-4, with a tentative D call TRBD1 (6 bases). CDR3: CASRTVPNEKLFF. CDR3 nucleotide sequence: TGTGCCAGCCGGACAGTTCCAAATGAAAAACTGTTTTTT.